The rows below give T cell receptor beta chains drawn from one sample of a study of T cells in Graves' hyperthyroidism and ophthalmopathy. TCRdb recomputed calls from the multiplex PCR reads with MiXCR, one row per CDR3 protein. Here the sample spans 400,000 to 500,000 distinct CDR3 sequences, approximately 14% being singletons. Sequenced sample: blood. Source of these receptors: a woman between 18 and 29 years old with Graves' hyperthyroidism. The CDR3 runs from the conserved cysteine through the conserved F or W. Fields, in order: V gene, clone size, J gene, D gene, CDR3 DNA, CDR3 protein. A D gene is named only where the DNA matches it firmly. Where a row states a size, it is once, few, many or the class of an expanded clone; other rows omit it.

TRBV27	many	TRBJ1-5	NA	TGTGCCAGCAGTGACGACAGGACAAATAGCAATCAGCCCCAGCATTTT	CASSDDRTNSNQPQHF
TRBV12-3/TRBV12-4	many	TRBJ1-4	NA	TGTGCCAGCAGTTTTTGGGCCACGCGGCATAAAGGGGAAAAACTGTTTTTT	CASSFWATRHKGEKLFF
TRBV11-2	few	TRBJ1-2	TRBD1	TGTGCCAGCAGAGCTATGGACAGGGAAAACTATGGCTACACCTTC	CASRAMDRENYGYTF
TRBV7-8	few	TRBJ2-3	NA	TGTGCCAGCAGCTTAGCTAGGCTCCTGGGCACAGATACGCAGTATTTT	CASSLARLLGTDTQYF
TRBV9	many	TRBJ2-3	TRBD2	TGTGCCAGCAGCGTAAGCTCTAGCGGGAGGATCTCAGATACGCAGTATTTT	CASSVSSSGRISDTQYF
TRBV25-1	NA	TRBJ2-7	TRBD2	TGTGCCAGCAGAGAAGCGGGGAACTCCTACGAGCAGTACTTC	CASREAGNSYEQYF
TRBV10-3	many	TRBJ1-4	TRBD1	TGTGCCATCAGTGCTGGGACAGGCAACCTTAATGAAAAACTGTTTTTT	CAISAGTGNLNEKLFF
TRBV18	many	TRBJ1-1	TRBD1	TGTGCCAGCTACGGGACAGGTTACACTGAAGCTTTCTTT	CASYGTGYTEAFF
TRBV24-1	few	TRBJ1-1	TRBD1	TGTGCCACCAGTGACAAAGAGGACAGGGAGGAACGGGGGGTTATGAACACTGAAGCTTTCTTT	CATSDKEDREERGVMNTEAFF
TRBV14	many	TRBJ2-3	TRBD2	TGTGCCAGCAGTCGCAGACTAGCGGGAGGCCCGGGGAGCACAGATACGCAGTATTTT	CASSRRLAGGPGSTDTQYF
TRBV11-2	NA	TRBJ2-1	TRBD2	TGTGCCAGCAGCTTTTTCAGCGGGAGGGTAAGCAATGAGCAGTTCTTC	CASSFFSGRVSNEQFF
TRBV12-3/TRBV12-4	many	TRBJ1-2	NA	TGTGCCAGCAGTTTAGGAGGGTACGGTGGCTACACCTTC	CASSLGGYGGYTF
TRBV27	many	TRBJ1-5	NA	TGTGCCAGCAGTTTAGGCCCCCCAGGGATGGATCAGCCCCAGCATTTT	CASSLGPPGMDQPQHF
TRBV9	many	TRBJ2-2	NA	TGTGCCAGCAGCGTATACACGAACACCGGGGAGCTGTTTTTT	CASSVYTNTGELFF
TRBV24-1	many	TRBJ2-1	TRBD2	TGTGCCACCAGTGATTTCCAGGGTAGCGGGATCTACAATGAGCAGTTCTTC	CATSDFQGSGIYNEQFF
TRBV20-1	few	TRBJ1-1	TRBD1	TGCAGTGCCCACCGACAACAGGGGAGCACTGAAGCTTTCTTT	CSAHRQQGSTEAFF
TRBV5-1	many	TRBJ2-1	NA	TGCGCCAGCAGTCCTCAAGTAGGGGGAGGCTACAATGAGCAGTTCTTC	CASSPQVGGGYNEQFF
TRBV2	many	TRBJ1-6	NA	TGTGCCAGCATTTCGTTGGGAGCGGATTCACCCCTCCACTTT	CASISLGADSPLHF
TRBV19	NA	TRBJ1-1	TRBD1	TGTGCCAGTAGTCCTCAAGACAGGGGGATGGGGAGCACTGAAGCTTTCTTT	CASSPQDRGMGSTEAFF
TRBV15	many	TRBJ1-2	NA	TGTGCCACCAGCAGAGAAGGGGCGGGCACTAACTATGGCTACACCTTC	CATSREGAGTNYGYTF
TRBV5-1	many	TRBJ1-2	TRBD1	TGCGCCAGCAGTGCACAGGGGGCTTCTGGCTACACCTTC	CASSAQGASGYTF
TRBV28	many	TRBJ2-5	NA	TGTGCCAGCAGTTTACACAAACCCCAAGAGACCCAGTACTTC	CASSLHKPQETQYF
TRBV19	few	TRBJ1-1	NA	TGTGCCAGTGTCCGGGCAGAGAACATGAACACTGAAGCTTTCTTT	CASVRAENMNTEAFF
TRBV30	few	TRBJ1-5	NA	TGTGCCTGGAGCGCCCAATCGGGGAATCAGCCCCAGCATTTT	CAWSAQSGNQPQHF